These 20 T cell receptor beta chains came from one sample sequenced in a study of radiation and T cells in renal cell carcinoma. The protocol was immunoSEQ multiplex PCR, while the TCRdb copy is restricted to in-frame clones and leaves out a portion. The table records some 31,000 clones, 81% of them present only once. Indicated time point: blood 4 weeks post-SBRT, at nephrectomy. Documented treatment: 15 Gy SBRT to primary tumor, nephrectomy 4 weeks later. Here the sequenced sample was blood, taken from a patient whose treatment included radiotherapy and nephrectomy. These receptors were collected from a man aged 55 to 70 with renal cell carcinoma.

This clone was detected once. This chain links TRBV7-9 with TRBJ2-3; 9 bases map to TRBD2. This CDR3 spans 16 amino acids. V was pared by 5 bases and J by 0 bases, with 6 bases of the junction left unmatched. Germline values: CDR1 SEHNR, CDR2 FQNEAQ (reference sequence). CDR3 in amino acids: CASSQKTSGSTDTQYF. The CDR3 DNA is TGTGCCAGCAGCCAGAAAACTAGCGGGAGCACAGATACGCAGTATTTT.

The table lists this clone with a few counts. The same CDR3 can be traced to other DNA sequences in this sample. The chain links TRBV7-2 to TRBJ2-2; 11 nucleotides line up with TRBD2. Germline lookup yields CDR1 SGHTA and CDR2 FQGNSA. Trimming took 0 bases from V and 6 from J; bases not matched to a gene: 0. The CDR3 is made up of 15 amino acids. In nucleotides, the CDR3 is TGTGCCAGCAGCTTAGCTAGCGGGAGGGCCGGGGAGCTGTTTTTT. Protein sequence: CASSLASGRAGELFF. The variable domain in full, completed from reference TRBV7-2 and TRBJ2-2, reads GAGVSQSPSNKVTEKGKDVELRCDPISGHTALYWYRQSLGQGLEFLIYFQGNSAPDKSGLPSDRFSAERTGGSVSTLTIQRTQQEDSAVYLCASSLASGRAGELFFGEGSRLTVL.

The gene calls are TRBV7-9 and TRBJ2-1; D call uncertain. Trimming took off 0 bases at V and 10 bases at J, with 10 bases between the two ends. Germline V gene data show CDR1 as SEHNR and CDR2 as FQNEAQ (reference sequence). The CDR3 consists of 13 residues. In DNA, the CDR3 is TGTGCCAGCAGCTTAGCCGCCGGGCAGGAGCAGTTCTTC. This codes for CASSLAAGQEQFF.

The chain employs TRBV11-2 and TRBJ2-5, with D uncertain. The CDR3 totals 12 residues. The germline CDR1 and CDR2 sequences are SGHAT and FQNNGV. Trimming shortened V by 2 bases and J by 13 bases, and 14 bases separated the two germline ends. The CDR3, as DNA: TGTGCCAGCAGCTTACTCTCGAATTTGCTGTACTTC. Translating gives CASSLLSNLLYF.

The CDR3 nucleotides read TGCGCCAGCAGCTTACTAGCCGGCTACGAGCAGTACTTC. Its protein is CASSLLAGYEQYF. This rearrangement joins TRBV5-1 to TRBJ2-7; a possible D gene is TRBD2 (6 bases). This CDR3 has 13 residues. Germline assignment: CDR1 SGHRS and CDR2 YFSETQ. Trimming took 2 bases from V and 3 from J, leaving 9 bases between them. The full variable domain, in which reference TRBV5-1 and TRBJ2-7 provide the parts outside the CDR3, is KAGVTQTPRYLIKTRGQQVTLSCSPISGHRSVSWYQQTPGQGLQFLFEYFSETQRNKGNFPGRFSGRQFSNSRSEMNVSTLELGDSALYLCASSLLAGYEQYFGPGTRLTVT.

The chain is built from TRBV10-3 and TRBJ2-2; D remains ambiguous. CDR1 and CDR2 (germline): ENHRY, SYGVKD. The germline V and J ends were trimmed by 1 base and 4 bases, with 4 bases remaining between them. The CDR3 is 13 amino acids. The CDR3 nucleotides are TGTGCCATCAGTGAGTGGGTCACCGGGGAGCTGTTTTTT. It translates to CAISEWVTGELFF.

The CDR3 sequence: CASSIWLGQEVFNEQFF. The CDR3, as DNA: TGTGCCAGTAGTATTTGGTTGGGGCAGGAGGTTTTCAATGAGCAGTTCTTC. The chain links TRBV19 to TRBJ2-1; D could derive from TRBD1 or TRBD2 (5 bases each). The CDR3 consists of 17 residues. Trimming left V 3 bases short and J 6 bases short, with 21 bases between. Germline V gene sequence: CDR1 LNHDA, CDR2 SQIVND (reference sequence). The full variable domain, completed using reference TRBV19 and TRBJ2-1, is DGGITQSPKYLFRKEGQNVTLSCEQNLNHDAMYWYRQDPGQGLRLIYYSQIVNDFQKGDIAEGYSVSREKKESFPLTVTSAQKNPTAFYLCASSIWLGQEVFNEQFFGPGTRLTVL.

CDR3 sequence reads: CASSLTGDTGELFF. The CDR3 DNA reads as TGTGCCAGCAGCTTAACTGGGGACACCGGGGAGCTGTTTTTT. The chain employs TRBV7-3 and TRBJ2-2; D not resolved. This CDR3 has 14 residues. Germline loops: CDR1 SGHTA, CDR2 FQGTGA. Trimming removed 0 bases from V and 3 bases from J, with 5 bases in between.

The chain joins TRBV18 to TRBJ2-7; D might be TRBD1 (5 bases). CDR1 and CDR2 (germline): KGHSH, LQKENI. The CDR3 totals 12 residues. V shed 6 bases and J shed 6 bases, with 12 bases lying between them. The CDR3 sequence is CASSPQGAEQYF. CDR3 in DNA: TGTGCCAGCTCCCCTCAAGGGGCCGAGCAGTACTTC.

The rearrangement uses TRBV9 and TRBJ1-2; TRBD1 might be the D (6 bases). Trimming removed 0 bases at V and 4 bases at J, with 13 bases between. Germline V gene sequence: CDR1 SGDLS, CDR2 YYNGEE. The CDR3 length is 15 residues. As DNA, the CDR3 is TGTGCCAGCAGCGTAGCCGGGGGCAAAAGCTATGGCTACACCTTC. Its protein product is CASSVAGGKSYGYTF.

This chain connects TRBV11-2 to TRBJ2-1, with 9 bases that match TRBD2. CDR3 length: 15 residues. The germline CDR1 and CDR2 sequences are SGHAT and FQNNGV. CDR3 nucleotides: TGTGCTGTCAGAAGCGGGGGGAGTGAATGGAATGAGCAGTTCTTC. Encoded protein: CAVRSGGSEWNEQFF.

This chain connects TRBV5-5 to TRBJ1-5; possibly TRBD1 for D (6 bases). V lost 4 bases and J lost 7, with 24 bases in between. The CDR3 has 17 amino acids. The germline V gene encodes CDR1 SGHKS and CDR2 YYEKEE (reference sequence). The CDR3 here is CASSPSGFRGGVQPQHF. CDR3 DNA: TGTGCCAGCAGCCCTTCTGGTTTTAGAGGGGGAGTGCAGCCCCAGCATTTT.

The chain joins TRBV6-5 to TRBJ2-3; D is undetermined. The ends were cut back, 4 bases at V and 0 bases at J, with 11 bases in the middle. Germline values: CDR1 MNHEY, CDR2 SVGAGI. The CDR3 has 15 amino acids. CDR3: CASSWEGLSTDTQYF. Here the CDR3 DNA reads TGTGCCAGCAGTTGGGAAGGGCTGAGCACAGATACGCAGTATTTT.

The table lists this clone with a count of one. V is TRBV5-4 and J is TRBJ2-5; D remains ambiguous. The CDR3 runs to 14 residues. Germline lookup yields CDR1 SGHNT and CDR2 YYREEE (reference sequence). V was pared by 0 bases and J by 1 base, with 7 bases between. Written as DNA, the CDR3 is TGTGCCAGCAGCTTGGGGCGCCCCCAAGAGACCCAGTACTTC. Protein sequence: CASSLGRPQETQYF.

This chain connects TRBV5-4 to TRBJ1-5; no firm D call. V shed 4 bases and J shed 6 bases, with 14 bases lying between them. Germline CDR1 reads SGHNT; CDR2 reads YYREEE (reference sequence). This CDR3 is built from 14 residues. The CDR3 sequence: CASSPGGAGQPQHF. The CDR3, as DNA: TGTGCCAGCAGCCCGGGCGGAGCAGGTCAGCCCCAGCATTTT.

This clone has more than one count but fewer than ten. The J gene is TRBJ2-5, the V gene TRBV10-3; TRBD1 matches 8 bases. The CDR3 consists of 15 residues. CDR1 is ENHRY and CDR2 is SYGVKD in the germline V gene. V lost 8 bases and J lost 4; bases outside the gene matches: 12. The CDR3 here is CAIGQGFGTGETQYF. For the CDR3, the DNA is TGTGCCATCGGTCAGGGGTTCGGGACAGGAGAGACCCAGTACTTC.

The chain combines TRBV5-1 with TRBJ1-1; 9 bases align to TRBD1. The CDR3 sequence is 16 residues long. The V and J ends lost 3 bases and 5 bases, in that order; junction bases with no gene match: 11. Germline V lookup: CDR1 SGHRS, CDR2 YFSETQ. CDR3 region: CASSSGQGLGRTEAFF. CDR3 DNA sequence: TGCGCCAGCAGCTCTGGACAGGGGCTGGGGAGGACTGAAGCTTTCTTT.

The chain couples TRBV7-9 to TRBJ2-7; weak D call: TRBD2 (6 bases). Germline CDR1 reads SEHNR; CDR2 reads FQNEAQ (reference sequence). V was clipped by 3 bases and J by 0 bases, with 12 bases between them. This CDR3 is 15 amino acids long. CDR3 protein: CASSFIGGYSYEQYF. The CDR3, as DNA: TGTGCCAGCAGCTTTATCGGGGGATACTCCTACGAGCAGTACTTC.

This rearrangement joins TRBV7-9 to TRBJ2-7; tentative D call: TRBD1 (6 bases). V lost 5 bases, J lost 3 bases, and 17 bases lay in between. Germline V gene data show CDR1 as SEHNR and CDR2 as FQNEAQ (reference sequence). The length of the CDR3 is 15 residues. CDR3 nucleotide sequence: TGTGCCAGCAGCACAGGACAGCTGAGACTCTACGAGCAGTACTTC. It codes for CASSTGQLRLYEQYF.

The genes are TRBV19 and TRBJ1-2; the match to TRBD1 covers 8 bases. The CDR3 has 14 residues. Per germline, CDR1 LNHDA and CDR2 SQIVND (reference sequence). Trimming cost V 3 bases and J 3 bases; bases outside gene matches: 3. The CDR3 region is CASSMAGGHYGYTF. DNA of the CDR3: TGTGCCAGTAGTATGGCAGGGGGCCACTATGGCTACACCTTC.